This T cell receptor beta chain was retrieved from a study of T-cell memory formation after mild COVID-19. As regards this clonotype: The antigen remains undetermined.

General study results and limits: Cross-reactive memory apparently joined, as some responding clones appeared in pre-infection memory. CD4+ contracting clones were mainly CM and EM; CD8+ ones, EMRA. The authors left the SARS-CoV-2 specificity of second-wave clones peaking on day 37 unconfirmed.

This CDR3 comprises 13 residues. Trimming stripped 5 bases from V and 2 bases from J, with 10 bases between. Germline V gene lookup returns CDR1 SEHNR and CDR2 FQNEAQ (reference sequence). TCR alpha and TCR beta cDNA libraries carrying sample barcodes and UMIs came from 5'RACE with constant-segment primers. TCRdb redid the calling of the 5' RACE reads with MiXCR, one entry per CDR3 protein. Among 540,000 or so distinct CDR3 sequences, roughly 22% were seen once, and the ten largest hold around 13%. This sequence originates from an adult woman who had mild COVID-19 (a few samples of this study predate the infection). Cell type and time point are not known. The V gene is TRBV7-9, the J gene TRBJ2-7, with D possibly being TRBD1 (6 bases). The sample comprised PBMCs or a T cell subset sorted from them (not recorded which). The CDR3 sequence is CASSTRQAYEQYF. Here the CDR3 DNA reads TGTGCCAGCAGCACCCGACAGGCCTACGAGCAGTACTTC.